This TCR beta chain was observed in a study of blood T cells in healthy people across ages. Whole-study context: About one barcoded TCR beta cDNA was captured per two T cells.

Germline CDR1 and CDR2: MNHEY and SMNVEV (reference sequence). J was trimmed by 1 base and V by 6 bases; bases with no gene match: 8. The CDR3 totals 15 residues. A second PCR, run for 7 to 11 cycles, used a sample-barcoded 5' primer plus a J-beta primer mix. TCRdb re-called the 5' RACE reads through MiXCR, storing one row per CDR3 protein. The data show roughly 680,000 distinct CDR3 sequences, over 40% seen once. For this clonotype: With a much larger clone just one base away, this may be a read error.

The chain has TRBV27 and TRBJ2-5, with 7 bases lining up with TRBD2. Input material: blood. The sequence came from a woman at least 80 years old in good health. In nucleotides, the CDR3 is TGTGCCAGCAGGGGGGTAGGACTAGGCCAAGAGACCCAGTACTTC. It encodes CASRGVGLGQETQYF.